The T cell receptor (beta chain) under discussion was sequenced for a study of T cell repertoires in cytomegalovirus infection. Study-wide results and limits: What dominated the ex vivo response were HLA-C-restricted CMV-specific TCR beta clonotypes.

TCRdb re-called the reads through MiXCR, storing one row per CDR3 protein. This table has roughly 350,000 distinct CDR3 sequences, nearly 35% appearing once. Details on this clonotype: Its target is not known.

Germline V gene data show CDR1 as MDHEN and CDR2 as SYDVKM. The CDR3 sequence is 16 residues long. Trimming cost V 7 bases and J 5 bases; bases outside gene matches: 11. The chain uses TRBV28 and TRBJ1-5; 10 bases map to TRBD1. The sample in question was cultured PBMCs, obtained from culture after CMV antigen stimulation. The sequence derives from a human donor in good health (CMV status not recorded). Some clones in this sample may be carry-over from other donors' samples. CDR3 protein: CASNPTGGWLDQPQHF. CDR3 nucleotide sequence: TGTGCCAGCAACCCGACAGGGGGCTGGCTGGATCAGCCCCAGCATTTT.